One and the same sample provided the 12 T cell receptor beta chains below, sequenced in a study of blood T cell repertoires in COVID-19. Sequenced by immunoSEQ multiplex PCR; TCRdb stores in-frame clones only, minus some. The sample lists roughly 230,000 clones, about nine tenths occurring once. Input material: peripheral blood. Receptors were obtained from a man younger than 45 with COVID-19, enrolled during active disease.

V is TRBV5-1 and J is TRBJ2-7; 10 bases fit TRBD1. This CDR3 has 15 amino acids. CDR1 is SGHRS, CDR2 YFSETQ, per germline. V lost 0 bases and J lost 6; bases outside the gene matches: 6. The CDR3: CASSLVQTGGGEQYF. The CDR3 DNA reads as TGCGCCAGCAGCTTGGTGCAGACAGGGGGCGGCGAGCAGTACTTC.

The chain uses TRBV18 and TRBJ2-5, with D tentatively TRBD2 (5 bases). Looked up from germline, CDR1 is KGHSH and CDR2 is LQKENI. V was trimmed by 3 bases and J by 0 bases, leaving 8 bases between them. The CDR3 loop spans 14 amino acids. The CDR3 DNA sequence: TGTGCCAGCTCACCCGGACTGAACCAAGAGACCCAGTACTTC. This codes for CASSPGLNQETQYF.

The CDR3 loop reads CASSLDRRNYGYTF. The CDR3 DNA sequence: TGCGCCAGCAGCCTGGACAGGCGGAACTATGGCTACACCTTC. J is TRBJ1-2 and V is TRBV5-1; 7 bases are shared with TRBD1. Germline lookup yields CDR1 SGHRS and CDR2 YFSETQ. Trimming removed 4 bases from V and 2 bases from J; junction bases left unmatched: 5. CDR3 length: 14 residues. The complete variable domain, with remaining parts taken from reference TRBV5-1 and TRBJ1-2, reads KAGVTQTPRYLIKTRGQQVTLSCSPISGHRSVSWYQQTPGQGLQFLFEYFSETQRNKGNFPGRFSGRQFSNSRSEMNVSTLELGDSALYLCASSLDRRNYGYTFGSGTRLTVV.

The chain employs TRBV9 and TRBJ2-1, with 10 bases matching TRBD1. Germline trimming cut 3 bases from V and 4 bases from J; bases unmatched to any gene: 4. The CDR3 consists of 15 residues. CDR1 and CDR2 from the germline V gene are SGDLS and YYNGEE. CDR3 sequence: CASSGGTGEYNEQFF. As DNA, the CDR3 is TGTGCCAGCAGCGGGGGGACAGGGGAGTACAATGAGCAGTTCTTC.

The chain carries TRBV12-3 or TRBV12-4 and TRBJ1-2; D might be TRBD1 (5 bases). The CDR3 has 13 amino acids. The germline V and J ends were trimmed by 5 bases and 5 bases, with 12 bases remaining between them. The CDR3 DNA is TGTGCCAGCAGTGGCAGGGATAATTATGGCTACACCTTC. It is translated as CASSGRDNYGYTF.

The V gene is TRBV24-1, the J gene TRBJ1-2, with 7 nucleotides matching TRBD1. CDR3 size: 16 residues. Trimming at V came to 3 bases and at J to 0 bases, leaving 6 bases not matched to a gene. Germline lookup yields CDR1 KGHDR and CDR2 SFDVKD. This CDR3 is CATSDTEGQPNYGYTF. For the CDR3, the DNA is TGTGCCACCAGTGATACCGAGGGACAGCCTAACTATGGCTACACCTTC.

V and J are TRBV5-1 and TRBJ2-5, with D uncertain. Per the germline V gene, CDR1 is SGHRS and CDR2 is YFSETQ. This CDR3 region has 11 residues. Trimming left V 6 bases short and J 2 bases short, with 5 bases between. The CDR3 sequence: CASTTQETQYF. For the CDR3, the DNA is TGCGCCAGCACCACTCAAGAGACCCAGTACTTC.

The rearrangement links TRBV5-6 to TRBJ2-7; the match to TRBD2 covers 13 bases. This CDR3 has 16 amino acids. Germline assignment: CDR1 SGHDT and CDR2 YYEEEE. The V segment lost 4 bases and the J segment 3 bases; nucleotides outside the gene matches: 7. In nucleotides, the CDR3 is TGTGCCAGCAGCCAAGGACTAGCGGGGGCTTACTACGAGCAGTACTTC. Protein product: CASSQGLAGAYYEQYF.

V and J are TRBV19 and TRBJ1-1; 8 bases map to TRBD1. Germline V CDR1 and CDR2: LNHDA, SQIVND (reference sequence). Trimming at V came to 3 bases and at J to 1 base, leaving 7 bases not matched to a gene. There are 16 residues in the CDR3. CDR3: CASSILRQGRNTEAFF. As DNA, the CDR3 is TGTGCCAGTAGTATCCTACGACAGGGGCGGAACACTGAAGCTTTCTTT. Together with reference TRBV19 and TRBJ1-1, the CDR3 gives the full variable domain: DGGITQSPKYLFRKEGQNVTLSCEQNLNHDAMYWYRQDPGQGLRLIYYSQIVNDFQKGDIAEGYSVSREKKESFPLTVTSAQKNPTAFYLCASSILRQGRNTEAFFGQGTRLTVV.

The rearrangement links TRBV6-8 to TRBJ1-5; 10 positions match TRBD1. The CDR3 contains 16 residues. Germline loops: CDR1 MNHGY, CDR2 SAAAGT. V was pared by 6 bases and J by 5 bases, with 10 bases of the junction left unmatched. CDR3 sequence reads: CASRTDRGHSYQPQHF. CDR3 sequence (DNA): TGTGCCAGCAGAACCGACAGGGGGCACTCATATCAGCCCCAGCATTTT.

This sequence joins TRBV3-1 (or the pseudogene TRBV3-2) and TRBJ2-7; 9 nucleotides align to TRBD1. Trimming cost V 0 bases and J 4 bases; bases outside gene matches: 4. Germline CDR1 reads LGHDT; CDR2 reads YNNKEL (reference sequence). The CDR3 consists of 15 residues. CDR3 sequence: CASSQDFDRGYEQYF. Written as DNA, the CDR3 is TGTGCCAGCAGCCAAGATTTTGACAGGGGGTACGAGCAGTACTTC.

The rearrangement links TRBV9 to TRBJ2-1; 11 bases match TRBD2. Trimming removed 2 bases from V and 9 bases from J; junction bases left unmatched: 19. CDR3 size: 19 residues. CDR1 is SGDLS, CDR2 YYNGEE, per germline. CDR3 nucleotides: TGTGCCAGCAGCGTGACGATACTAGCGGGGGCACCAGGAGGGAGTGAGCAGTTCTTC. This translates into CASSVTILAGAPGGSEQFF.